One and the same sample provided the 30 T cell receptor beta chains below, sequenced in a study of shared clonotypes between healthy human individuals (TCRdb year 2020). CD8 naive samples were CD45RO-negative cells positively selected for CCR7, giving a CD45RA+CCR7+ population that excluded TemRA cells. The library came from the immunoSEQ multiplex PCR assay. Sourced from immuneACCESS, this table was stored by TCRdb with only in-frame sequences that have V and J called. A share of the clones is absent; for the studies checked, an unresolved V gene accounts for under half, and the remainder has no known explanation. For this sample the table gives approximately 2,200,000 clones, of which roughly 91% were detected only once. The ten largest clones capture 1.5% to 2% of the sample. The specimen sequenced was naive CD8+ T cells from PBMCs. What this sample's cell subset or site label stands for: CD45RA+CCR7+. These receptors all stem from a man aged 18 to 30 in good health. Some clones in this sample may be carry-over from other donors' samples.

The chain has TRBV5-5 and TRBJ1-1; D is perhaps TRBD1 (6 bases). Trimming took 1 base from V and 7 from J, leaving 8 bases between them. The germline V gene encodes CDR1 SGHKS and CDR2 YYEKEE (reference sequence). The CDR3 contains 12 residues. The CDR3 is CASSLWGLEAFF. DNA of the CDR3: TGTGCCAGCAGCTTGTGGGGGCTTGAAGCTTTCTTT.

The chain uses TRBV27 and TRBJ1-1, with D perhaps matching TRBD1 (6 bases). Between the trimmed V and J ends, which lost 6 bases and 1 base, there was a span of 18 bases. CDR1 and CDR2 (germline): MNHEY, SMNVEV (reference sequence). This CDR3 spans 16 amino acids. CDR3 nucleotides: TGTGCCAGCAGCTTCGGTGGGGGGCAGAGGAACACTGAAGCTTTCTTT. Translating gives CASSFGGGQRNTEAFF.

The J gene is TRBJ2-1, the V gene TRBV19; a possible D gene is TRBD1 (6 bases). The CDR3 totals 11 residues. The V gene lost 11 bases and the J gene lost 5 bases, with 10 bases spanning the gap. Germline loops: CDR1 LNHDA, CDR2 SQIVND (reference sequence). The CDR3 is CAAQGHNEQFF. The CDR3 DNA reads as TGTGCCGCACAGGGTCACAATGAGCAGTTCTTC.

The chain carries TRBV9 and TRBJ2-1, with TRBD2 matching 11 bases. V lost 4 bases and J lost 7; bases outside the gene matches: 7. Per the germline V gene, CDR1 is SGDLS and CDR2 is YYNGEE. The CDR3 totals 15 residues. The DNA for the CDR3 is TGTGCCAGCAGCCCGCGGGGGACTAGCGGTAATGAGCAGTTCTTC. Its translation is CASSPRGTSGNEQFF.

CDR3 nucleotide sequence: TGTGCCAGCAGCGGTCACCCGGCTCTTAAGGAGCCCTTACGGGACACCATATATTTT. Its protein product is CASSGHPALKEPLRDTIYF. V and J are TRBV7-2 and TRBJ1-3; D remains ambiguous. V lost 5 bases and J lost 8, with 31 bases in between. There are 19 residues in the CDR3. The V gene's germline CDR1 is SGHTA and CDR2 FQGNSA.

This sequence joins TRBV7-8 and TRBJ1-2, with 11 nucleotides matching TRBD1. Trimming took 4 bases from V and 4 from J; bases not matched to a gene: 11. CDR3 length equals 17 residues. CDR1 SGHVS and CDR2 FQNEAQ come from the germline V gene. The CDR3 protein is CASSSLWDRGEIYGYTF. The CDR3 nucleotides are TGTGCCAGCAGCTCCCTCTGGGACAGGGGGGAGATCTATGGCTACACCTTC.

The chain combines TRBV7-2 with TRBJ2-1, with 9 bases fitting TRBD2. The germline gives CDR1 SGHTA, CDR2 FQGNSA. J gave up 3 bases and V 0 bases, and 3 bases lay outside the gene matches. The CDR3 has 16 residues. CDR3 nucleotide sequence: TGTGCCAGCAGCTTAGCTGCTAGCGGGGACTACAATGAGCAGTTCTTC. Translating it yields CASSLAASGDYNEQFF.

The V and J genes are TRBV9 and TRBJ1-4, with 7 bases lining up with TRBD1. J was trimmed by 6 bases and V by 2 bases; bases with no gene match: 4. The CDR3 runs to 14 residues. Germline V gene lookup returns CDR1 SGDLS and CDR2 YYNGEE. The CDR3 region has the DNA TGTGCCAGCAGCGTGCAGGGGGGAGATGAAAAACTGTTTTTT. Translation gives CASSVQGGDEKLFF.

This clone showed up just once. The chain combines TRBV6-6 with TRBJ2-3; no firm D call. Between the trimmed V and J ends, which lost 6 bases and 9 bases, there was a span of 7 bases. The CDR3 runs 10 residues. Germline CDR1 reads MNHNY; CDR2 reads SVGAGI (reference sequence). The CDR3 DNA sequence: TGTGCCAGCAGCGGCGTCACGCAGTATTTT. It encodes CASSGVTQYF.

This clone has just a few counts. The chain uses TRBV7-9 and TRBJ1-2; D gene uncertain. This CDR3 spans 15 amino acids. Germline V gene lookup returns CDR1 SEHNR and CDR2 FQNEAQ (reference sequence). Trimming stripped 1 base from V and 2 bases from J, with 11 bases between. In nucleotides, the CDR3 is TGTGCCAGCAGCTTAGAAAGCAGAGGGAACTATGGCTACACCTTC. Translating it yields CASSLESRGNYGYTF. Supplemented by reference TRBV7-9 and TRBJ1-2, the full variable domain reads DTGVSQNPRHKITKRGQNVTFRCDPISEHNRLYWYRQTLGQGPEFLTYFQNEAQLEKSRLLSDRFSAERPKGSFSTLEIQRTEQGDSAMYLCASSLESRGNYGYTFGSGTRLTVV.

As to this clone: The same CDR3 can be traced to other DNA sequences in this sample. The rearrangement joins TRBV4-2 to TRBJ2-5, with TRBD2 as a possible D gene (5 bases). This CDR3 spans 13 amino acids. Germline V gene data show CDR1 as LGHNA and CDR2 as YNFKEQ. V was cut by 3 bases and J by 5 bases, with 10 bases left in between. CDR3 region: CASSQGSRETQYF. In DNA, the CDR3 is TGTGCCAGCAGCCAGGGGAGTCGGGAGACCCAGTACTTC.

This sequence joins TRBV27 and TRBJ2-5; 7 bases are a match to TRBD1. The ends lost 9 bases at V and 4 bases at J; junction bases unmatched: 11. The CDR3 extends over 14 amino acids. Germline V gene data show CDR1 as MNHEY and CDR2 as SMNVEV (reference sequence). The CDR3 spells CASSNRDSGETQYF. DNA of the CDR3: TGTGCCAGTTCGAACCGGGACAGTGGAGAGACCCAGTACTTC.

The chain employs TRBV27 and TRBJ1-5; 7 nucleotides agree with TRBD1. This CDR3 contains 16 residues. Germline V lookup: CDR1 MNHEY, CDR2 SMNVEV (reference sequence). The J segment lost 3 bases and the V segment lost 4 bases, leaving 9 bases of the junction unmatched. The CDR3 here is CASSYIGQADNQPQHF. The CDR3 nucleotides read TGTGCCAGCAGTTATATAGGACAGGCGGACAATCAGCCCCAGCATTTT.

The chain recombines TRBV9 with TRBJ2-2; 14 nucleotides agree with TRBD2. Germline-derived CDR1 and CDR2 are SGDLS and YYNGEE. Unmatched junction bases numbered 4, after V lost 2 bases and J lost 1 base. This CDR3 is built from 18 residues. CDR3 bases: TGTGCCAGCAGCGTTACGACTAGCGGGAGGGTGAACACCGGGGAGCTGTTTTTT. This gives the protein CASSVTTSGRVNTGELFF.

This clone showed up just once. The chain employs TRBV4-1 and TRBJ2-1; unclear D gene. The CDR3 is 15 amino acids. The V and J ends lost 4 bases and 4 bases respectively, with 14 bases between them. Germline values: CDR1 MGHRA, CDR2 YSYEKL. The CDR3 sequence is CASSPLHGSYNEQFF. For the CDR3, the DNA is TGCGCCAGCAGCCCACTTCACGGCTCTTACAATGAGCAGTTCTTC.

The chain carries TRBV9 and TRBJ1-2, with 9 bases that match TRBD1. Germline V gene data show CDR1 as SGDLS and CDR2 as YYNGEE. The trim removed 3 bases at V and 4 bases at J, leaving 10 bases unmatched. CDR3 length: 16 residues. CDR3: CASSGSRDRAFYGYTF. The DNA for the CDR3 is TGTGCCAGCAGCGGGTCCCGGGACAGGGCTTTCTATGGCTACACCTTC.

This clone was detected only once. The V and J genes are TRBV27 and TRBJ2-7, with 11 bases identical to TRBD2. The CDR3 consists of 20 residues. The ends lost 0 bases at V and 4 bases at J; junction bases unmatched: 17. CDR1 and CDR2 (germline): MNHEY, SMNVEV (reference sequence). DNA for the CDR3: TGTGCCAGCAGTTTATCCCCACTAGCGGGAGCGCTTCCCGTGCAATACGAGCAGTACTTC. It is translated as CASSLSPLAGALPVQYEQYF.

This clone was counted once. This rearrangement joins TRBV18 to TRBJ2-7; 10 bases are a match to TRBD1. This CDR3 is built from 13 residues. With V trimmed by 9 bases and J by 4 bases, 6 bases remained unmatched. Germline assignment: CDR1 KGHSH and CDR2 LQKENI. In DNA form, the CDR3 reads TGTGCCAGGCCGGACAGGGGGAGTTACGAGCAGTACTTC. It specifies CARPDRGSYEQYF.

V gene TRBV7-6 combines with J gene TRBJ2-6; 7 bases match TRBD1. V lost 4 bases, J lost 2 bases, and 11 bases stayed unmatched. The germline V gene has CDR1 SGHVS and CDR2 FNYEAQ. The CDR3 has 18 residues. The CDR3 nucleotides are TGTGCCAGCAGCTCCTGGGACATGGGACAGACTGGGGCCAACGTCCTGACTTTC. It translates to CASSSWDMGQTGANVLTF.

The chain is built from TRBV28 and TRBJ2-3, with D unresolved. V was shortened by 6 bases and J by 4 bases, with 5 bases between the two germline ends. The CDR3 runs to 11 residues. Per the germline V gene, CDR1 is MDHEN and CDR2 is SYDVKM. The DNA of the CDR3 is TGTGCCAGCAGCCCCGCAGATACGCAGTATTTT. It is translated as CASSPADTQYF. Full variable domain (outside the CDR3, taken from reference TRBV28 and TRBJ2-3): DVKVTQSSRYLVKRTGEKVFLECVQDMDHENMFWYRQDPGLGLRLIYFSYDVKMKEKGDIPEGYSVSREKKERFSLILESASTNQTSMYLCASSPADTQYFGPGTRLTVL.

The chain employs TRBV7-9 and TRBJ2-1, with 7 nucleotides matching TRBD2. The V and J ends lost 8 bases and 5 bases, in that order; junction bases with no gene match: 3. The CDR3 length is 12 residues. Germline-derived CDR1 and CDR2 are SEHNR and FQNEAQ (reference sequence). The CDR3 nucleotides read TGTGCCAGCGGGAGGGCCAACAATGAGCAGTTCTTC. Translating it yields CASGRANNEQFF. Drawing the rest from reference TRBV7-9 and TRBJ2-1, the complete variable domain is DTGVSQNPRHKITKRGQNVTFRCDPISEHNRLYWYRQTLGQGPEFLTYFQNEAQLEKSRLLSDRFSAERPKGSFSTLEIQRTEQGDSAMYLCASGRANNEQFFGPGTRLTVL.

The chain is built from TRBV7-7 and TRBJ2-1; TRBD2 is a possible D gene (6 bases). The CDR3 totals 16 residues. The V gene lost 2 bases and the J gene lost 8 bases, with 19 bases spanning the gap. The germline gives CDR1 SSHAT, CDR2 FNYEAQ (reference sequence). CDR3 amino acids: CASSLRRLAGWDEQFF. In DNA, the CDR3 is TGTGCCAGCAGCTTAAGAAGGCTCGCGGGGTGGGATGAGCAGTTCTTC. Full variable domain (outside the CDR3, taken from reference TRBV7-7 and TRBJ2-1): GAGVSQSPRYKVTKRGQDVTLRCDPISSHATLYWYQQALGQGPEFLTYFNYEAQPDKSGLPSDRFSAERPEGSISTLTIQRTEQRDSAMYRCASSLRRLAGWDEQFFGPGTRLTVL.

The chain is built from TRBV2 and TRBJ2-7, with D uncertain. The CDR3 is 13 residues long. Germline V CDR1 and CDR2: SNHLY, FYNNEI. With 3 bases removed from V and 0 bases from J, the gap between germline ends came to 6 bases. CDR3 protein: CASSDTNSYEQYF. The CDR3 DNA follows: TGTGCCAGCAGTGACACAAACTCCTACGAGCAGTACTTC.

The J gene is TRBJ1-1, the V gene TRBV5-1, with D possibly matching TRBD1 (6 bases). V was trimmed by 5 bases and J by 5 bases, leaving 16 bases between them. The CDR3 length is 14 residues. Germline V CDR1 and CDR2: SGHRS, YFSETQ. The CDR3 region is CASRPTGGGTEAFF. The CDR3 DNA follows: TGCGCCAGCAGACCAACGGGGGGCGGAACTGAAGCTTTCTTT. Full variable domain (rest looked up from reference TRBV5-1 and TRBJ1-1): KAGVTQTPRYLIKTRGQQVTLSCSPISGHRSVSWYQQTPGQGLQFLFEYFSETQRNKGNFPGRFSGRQFSNSRSEMNVSTLELGDSALYLCASRPTGGGTEAFFGQGTRLTVV.

Worth noting for this clone: The same CDR3 can be traced to other DNA sequences in this sample. This chain joins TRBV20-1 and TRBJ2-7, with a tentative D call TRBD2 (5 bases). The length of the CDR3 is 11 residues. The V end lost 1 base, the J end lost 4 bases, and 5 bases lay between the germline ends. Germline V gene sequence: CDR1 DFQATT, CDR2 SNEGSKA (reference sequence). The CDR3 spells CSARGGYEQYF. CDR3 DNA: TGCAGTGCTAGAGGAGGGTACGAGCAGTACTTC.

V and J are TRBV6-5 and TRBJ2-7; 9 nucleotides match TRBD2. After removal of 6 bases from V and 0 bases from J, the junction contained 6 bases not matched to a gene. The CDR3 runs to 15 residues. The V gene's germline CDR1 is MNHEY and CDR2 SVGAGI. CDR3 nucleotides: TGTGCCAGCAGCAGGACTAGCGCGAGCTCCTACGAGCAGTACTTC. Its translation is CASSRTSASSYEQYF.

To note about this clone: The same CDR3 can be traced to other DNA sequences in this sample. V usage is TRBV5-1 and J usage is TRBJ2-7; 8 bases agree with TRBD1. V was pared by 3 bases and J by 2 bases, with 4 bases of the junction left unmatched. CDR3 length equals 14 residues. Per germline, CDR1 SGHRS and CDR2 YFSETQ. CDR3 sequence: CASSYGQGAYEQYF. The CDR3 coding sequence is TGCGCCAGCAGCTACGGACAGGGCGCCTACGAGCAGTACTTC.

The chain links TRBV30 to TRBJ2-1; D is possibly TRBD2 (6 bases). The V end was cut by 4 bases, the J end by 2 bases, with 15 bases between. The CDR3 sequence is 15 residues long. Germline V gene sequence: CDR1 GTSNPN, CDR2 SVGIG (reference sequence). The CDR3 bases are TGTGCCTGGAATGTCTTGCGGGACCCCTACAATGAGCAGTTCTTC. Encoded protein: CAWNVLRDPYNEQFF.

This rearrangement joins TRBV5-1 to TRBJ2-3; D is ambiguous. The V and J ends lost 0 bases and 0 bases respectively, with 11 bases between them. The CDR3 runs to 16 residues. Germline CDR1 and CDR2: SGHRS and YFSETQ. CDR3 protein: CASSLDVESSTDTQYF. Here the CDR3 DNA reads TGCGCCAGCAGCTTGGACGTAGAGTCTAGCACAGATACGCAGTATTTT.

The chain combines TRBV27 with TRBJ1-5; D perhaps matches TRBD1 (5 bases). Germline V gives CDR1 MNHEY, CDR2 SMNVEV (reference sequence). The CDR3 consists of 15 residues. V lost 5 bases, J lost 4 bases, and 15 bases lay in between. The CDR3 DNA reads as TGTGCCAGCAGTCCTCTGGAAGGGGTAAATCAGCCCCAGCATTTT. Its translation: CASSPLEGVNQPQHF.